This T cell receptor (beta chain) was sequenced for a study of blood T cell repertoires in COVID-19. Generated by immunoSEQ multiplex PCR, the TCRdb table keeps only in-frame clones and is missing some. The sample carries around 250,000 clones, 86% recorded once. Participants were aged about 18 to 90 years, lived in roughly 25 US areas, and enrolled virtually. In germline, CDR1 is MDHEN, CDR2 SYDVKM. V dropped 3 bases and J dropped 4; count of bases not matched to a gene: 3. CDR3 length: 15 amino acids. The receptor's source is a woman aged 50 to 60 who had recovered from COVID-19. The chain couples TRBV28 to TRBJ2-6; 7 nucleotides match TRBD1. Input material: PBMCs or T cells enriched from blood (not recorded which). Here the CDR3 reads CASSFTGAGANVLTF. Here the CDR3 DNA reads TGTGCCAGCAGTTTCACAGGGGCCGGGGCCAACGTCCTGACTTTC.